These 20 T cell receptor beta chains share one sample of origin, sequenced in a study of shared clonotypes between healthy human individuals. The assay was immunoSEQ multiplex PCR, and TCRdb's table has in-frame clones only and misses some. The profile shows about 2 million clones, less than 95% of them singletons. The naive CD8 fraction comprised CD45RO-negative cells positively selected for CCR7 and excluded terminally differentiated effector memory CD45RA+ cells. Sequenced material: naive CD8+ T cells sorted from blood. Receptors were obtained from a man younger than 35 in good health.

The V call is TRBV4-3, the J call TRBJ2-1; D is uncertain. Germline-derived CDR1 and CDR2 are LGHNA and YSLEER. Trimming shortened V by 1 base and J by 9 bases, and 4 bases separated the two germline ends. The CDR3 contains 11 residues. CDR3 amino acids: CASSQGGEQFF. The CDR3 DNA reads TGCGCCAGCAGCCAAGGAGGTGAGCAGTTCTTC.

The chain is built from TRBV9 and TRBJ1-1, with D uncertain. V was trimmed by 3 bases and J by 3 bases, leaving 9 bases between them. The germline CDR1 and CDR2 sequences are SGDLS and YYNGEE. The CDR3 runs to 13 residues. The CDR3 coding sequence is TGTGCCAGCAGCGCGGGGTTACACACTGAAGCTTTCTTT. Translated: CASSAGLHTEAFF.

This clone was counted once. The chain employs TRBV7-2 and TRBJ2-1; D gene uncertain. The CDR3 extends over 13 amino acids. V lost 6 bases and J lost 10, with 16 bases in between. Germline CDR1 is SGHTA and CDR2 is FQGNSA. The CDR3 sequence is CASRRSVVGEQFF. The CDR3 DNA follows: TGTGCCAGCAGACGCAGCGTAGTAGGGGAGCAGTTCTTC.

The rearrangement joins TRBV5-1 to TRBJ2-7; no definite D call. The CDR3 consists of 14 residues. V lost 0 bases, J lost 4 bases, and 11 bases lay in between. The germline gives CDR1 SGHRS, CDR2 YFSETQ. The CDR3 spells CASSLVPEGYEQYF. The CDR3 nucleotides read TGCGCCAGCAGCTTGGTACCGGAAGGGTACGAGCAGTACTTC.

V and J are TRBV28 and TRBJ2-7; 7 nucleotides line up with TRBD1. The CDR3 contains 15 residues. Germline loops: CDR1 MDHEN, CDR2 SYDVKM. Trimming at V came to 6 bases and at J to 1 base, leaving 9 bases not matched to a gene. Here the CDR3 DNA reads TGTGCCAGCAGGCCTCGGACAGGACCGTCCTACGAGCAGTACTTC. Its protein product is CASRPRTGPSYEQYF.

This clone was found once. The V gene is TRBV13, the J gene TRBJ1-5; 9 bases fit TRBD1. Germline trimming cut 3 bases from V and 11 bases from J; bases unmatched to any gene: 8. In germline, CDR1 is PRHDT, CDR2 FYEKMQ (reference sequence). CDR3 length equals 14 residues. The CDR3 DNA reads as TGTGCCAGCAGCTTGGGGGGACAGGGAAGGTCCCAGCATTTT. It is translated as CASSLGGQGRSQHF.

Worth noting for this clone: The sample carries other DNA sequences with the same CDR3. The V and J genes are TRBV6-5 and TRBJ1-1, with 7 nucleotides matching TRBD1. The CDR3 loop spans 14 amino acids. CDR1 and CDR2 (germline): MNHEY, SVGAGI. The ends lost 2 bases at V and 1 base at J; junction bases unmatched: 1. CDR3 nucleotide sequence: TGTGCCAGCAGTTACGGGACAGCGAACACTGAAGCTTTCTTT. It specifies CASSYGTANTEAFF.

The rearrangement links TRBV6-4 to TRBJ2-2; tentatively, D is TRBD1 (5 bases). Germline CDR1 MRHNA, CDR2 SNTAGT. This CDR3 contains 17 residues. Deletions cut 9 bases from V and 2 bases from J, with 22 bases between. CDR3 sequence reads: CASAAETGALNTGELFF. The CDR3 DNA reads TGTGCCAGTGCGGCCGAAACAGGAGCCTTAAACACCGGGGAGCTGTTTTTT.

The V gene is TRBV5-6, the J gene TRBJ2-7, with D hard to call. Germline V gene lookup returns CDR1 SGHDT and CDR2 YYEEEE. The CDR3 contains 14 residues. Trimming removed 0 bases from V and 2 bases from J, with 9 bases in between. The CDR3 here is CASSLGGVPYEQYF. In DNA, the CDR3 is TGTGCCAGCAGCTTGGGTGGGGTTCCCTACGAGCAGTACTTC.

A word on this clone: The same CDR3 also results from other DNA sequences found in this sample. V gene TRBV4-1 combines with J gene TRBJ2-3; unclear D gene. There are 13 residues in the CDR3. Germline CDR1 MGHRA, CDR2 YSYEKL. V lost 1 base and J 2 bases, leaving 4 bases between the germline ends. In nucleotides, the CDR3 is TGCGCCAGCAGCCAAGGGAACACAGATACGCAGTATTTT. Its protein product is CASSQGNTDTQYF.

V and J are TRBV19 and TRBJ1-6; TRBD1 agrees at 8 bases. Germline V CDR1 and CDR2: LNHDA, SQIVND (reference sequence). V lost 5 bases to trimming and J lost 6 bases; unmatched junction nucleotides: 9. This CDR3 contains 16 residues. The CDR3 loop is CASSSFGQGGNSPLHF. The DNA of the CDR3 is TGTGCCAGTAGTTCCTTCGGACAGGGTGGTAATTCACCCCTCCACTTT.

The J gene is TRBJ2-7, the V gene TRBV5-1; no definite D call. The length of the CDR3 is 12 residues. The germline gives CDR1 SGHRS, CDR2 YFSETQ. Trimming shortened V by 4 bases and J by 1 base, and 6 bases separated the two germline ends. CDR3 sequence: CASSQHSYEQYF. The DNA for the CDR3 is TGCGCCAGCAGCCAACATTCCTACGAGCAGTACTTC.

The chain couples TRBV30 to TRBJ2-3; no definite D call. The CDR3 covers 17 residues. V was trimmed by 2 bases and J by 2 bases, leaving 20 bases between them. The V gene's germline CDR1 is GTSNPN and CDR2 SVGIG (reference sequence). This CDR3 is CAWSPLSSPYDTDTQYF. CDR3 sequence (DNA): TGTGCCTGGAGTCCCTTGTCCTCACCGTACGACACAGATACGCAGTATTTT.

On this clone: Other DNA sequences from this sample encode an identical CDR3 as well. This chain uses TRBV28 with TRBJ1-1; no firm D call. With 2 bases removed from V and 2 bases from J, the gap between germline ends came to 6 bases. This CDR3 is built from 13 residues. Germline V gene lookup returns CDR1 MDHEN and CDR2 SYDVKM. For the CDR3, the DNA is TGTGCCAGCAGTTTAGGGATAAACACTGAAGCTTTCTTT. Protein: CASSLGINTEAFF.

The rearrangement links TRBV5-1 to TRBJ2-1; 12 bases line up with TRBD2. After removal of 3 bases from V and 4 bases from J, the junction contained 8 bases not matched to a gene. The CDR3 is 17 amino acids. The germline V gene encodes CDR1 SGHRS and CDR2 YFSETQ. DNA for the CDR3: TGCGCCAGCAGCTCCTCTCTAGCGGGAGGGCCTTACAATGAGCAGTTCTTC. Encoded protein: CASSSSLAGGPYNEQFF.

About this clone itself: Other DNA sequences of this sample code for an identical CDR3. The chain recombines TRBV9 with TRBJ2-2; perhaps TRBD1 as D (6 bases). Trimming removed 0 bases from V and 6 bases from J, with 9 bases in between. There are 14 residues in the CDR3. The germline V gene has CDR1 SGDLS and CDR2 YYNGEE. CDR3 loop: CASSVGGGAGELFF. As DNA, the CDR3 is TGTGCCAGCAGCGTAGGAGGGGGTGCCGGGGAGCTGTTTTTT.

This chain joins TRBV2 and TRBJ2-7, with unresolved D. CDR1 SNHLY and CDR2 FYNNEI come from the germline V gene. Between the trimmed V and J ends, which lost 6 bases and 1 base, there was a span of 10 bases. The CDR3 has 13 residues. The CDR3, as DNA: TGTGCCAGCAGCAAATCTATTTCCTACGAGCAGTACTTC. This encodes CASSKSISYEQYF.

CDR3 in amino acids: CASSLLVSNTEAFF. CDR3 in DNA: TGTGCCAGCAGCCTCCTGGTCTCGAACACTGAAGCTTTCTTT. The chain joins TRBV11-2 to TRBJ1-1, with unresolved D. Per the germline V gene, CDR1 is SGHAT and CDR2 is FQNNGV. CDR3 length: 14 amino acids. Between the trimmed V and J ends, which lost 5 bases and 1 base, there was a span of 11 bases.

The chain is built from TRBV27 and TRBJ1-2, with 12 nucleotides matching TRBD1. The junction had 9 bases not matched to a gene; V was cut back by 2 bases and J by 5 bases. This CDR3 spans 17 amino acids. The V gene's germline CDR1 is MNHEY and CDR2 SMNVEV (reference sequence). The CDR3 bases are TGTGCCAGCAGTTTAGGGACAGGGGGCATCAAGAAGTATGGCTACACCTTC. Amino acids: CASSLGTGGIKKYGYTF.

The V call is TRBV5-6, the J call TRBJ2-7; D gene uncertain. Trimming left V 0 bases short and J 4 bases short, with 8 bases between. The CDR3 has 13 residues. Germline V gene data show CDR1 as SGHDT and CDR2 as YYEEEE. CDR3 protein: CASSLENWYEQYF. In DNA, the CDR3 is TGTGCCAGCAGCTTGGAAAACTGGTACGAGCAGTACTTC.